The following is a T cell receptor (beta chain) sequence with its context. The sample belongs to a study of T cell responses to AZD1222 COVID-19 vaccine. Measured with immunoSEQ multiplex PCR; TCRdb has only the in-frame clones, and not every one. The sample lists around 84,000 clones; nearly 90% were seen once. This receptor was taken from an adult in good health. The sequences come from peripheral blood, collected on day 0 of AZD1222 vaccination.

CDR3: CASSFGVSHNSPLHF. In nucleotides, the CDR3 is TGTGCCAGCAGCTTCGGGGTCTCGCATAATTCACCCCTCCACTTT. This chain uses TRBV7-3 with TRBJ1-6; D ambiguous. V dropped 3 bases and J dropped 5 bases, with 11 bases sitting between them. Germline lookup yields CDR1 SGHTA and CDR2 FQGTGA. This CDR3 is 15 amino acids long.